The 2 T cell receptor beta chains reported below all come from one sample, sequenced in a study of response to subunit inactivated influenza vaccine. A single record per CDR3 protein comes from TCRdb applying MiXCR to the RT-PCR reads. The top ten clones hold around 12% of a sample with some 160,000 distinct CDR3 sequences, roughly 10% of them seen once. This specimen was non-naive T cells sorted from PBMCs, taken 40 to 50 days after vaccination. Every receptor here comes from a man aged 45-65 years who received an inactivated influenza vaccine.

This clonotype was picked up many times. The rearrangement links TRBV12-3 or TRBV12-4 to TRBJ2-1, with D perhaps TRBD1 (5 bases). V shed 2 bases and J shed 0 bases, with 8 bases lying between them. The CDR3 sequence is 15 residues long. CDR3 bases: TGTGCCAGCAGTTTACAGGGTTCCTCCTACAATGAGCAGTTCTTC. It codes for CASSLQGSSYNEQFF.

In its sample, this clonotype was seen a few times. The V and J genes are TRBV5-1 and TRBJ1-3; D is undetermined. The CDR3 has 17 residues. From germline, CDR1 is SGHRS and CDR2 YFSETQ. Trimming took off 0 bases at V and 4 bases at J, with 17 bases between the two ends. CDR3 DNA: TGCGCCAGCAGCTTGGCCGGGAAGGGCGCGCTAGGAAACACCATATATTTT. Amino acids: CASSLAGKGALGNTIYF.